The next 21 T cell receptor beta chains were all read from a single sample in a study of blood T cell repertoires in COVID-19. Using immunoSEQ multiplex PCR, the repertoire was profiled, and TCRdb retains in-frame clones only, with some absent. The sample records around 260,000 clones, approximately 93% being singletons. Sequenced sample: peripheral blood. These receptor sequences come from a woman under 40 with COVID-19, enrolled during active disease.

The chain carries TRBV27 and TRBJ1-2; TRBD1 agrees at 11 bases. The germline gives CDR1 MNHEY, CDR2 SMNVEV (reference sequence). J gave up 8 bases and V 4 bases, and 6 bases lay outside the gene matches. This CDR3 comprises 14 residues. The DNA for the CDR3 is TGTGCCAGCAGTTCCCCGGGACAGGGGGGAGGCTACACCTTC. Its translation is CASSSPGQGGGYTF.

The DNA of the CDR3 is TGTGCCAGCAGTTTCAGTTCCTACGAGCAGTACTTC. This sequence encodes CASSFSSYEQYF. V gene TRBV27 combines with J gene TRBJ2-7, with no clear D. The CDR3 runs to 12 residues. Germline V gives CDR1 MNHEY, CDR2 SMNVEV (reference sequence). V was cut by 3 bases and J by 1 base, with 4 bases left in between.

The chain recombines TRBV18 with TRBJ1-6; D is perhaps TRBD1 (6 bases). The CDR3 has 15 residues. V dropped 0 bases and J dropped 10 bases, with 13 bases sitting between them. Looked up from germline, CDR1 is KGHSH and CDR2 is LQKENI. The CDR3 DNA sequence: TGTGCCAGCTCACCACCCCAGGGGCTAGGATCACCCCTCCACTTT. This gives the protein CASSPPQGLGSPLHF.

The gene calls are TRBV2 and TRBJ2-7; 7 bases map to TRBD1. Germline CDR1 reads SNHLY; CDR2 reads FYNNEI. The CDR3 runs 14 residues. V was clipped by 7 bases and J by 7 bases; unmatched bases: 13. The CDR3 DNA is TGTGCCAGCACTAACGGACAGGTGGAAATAGAGCAGTACTTC. Its protein is CASTNGQVEIEQYF.

V is TRBV10-3 and J is TRBJ2-7, with 9 bases matching TRBD1. V lost 10 bases, J lost 1 base, and 8 bases stayed unmatched. This CDR3 contains 14 residues. Looked up from germline, CDR1 is ENHRY and CDR2 is SYGVKD. CDR3 DNA sequence: TGTGCCACCCGGCCCGGGACAGGGTCCTACGAGCAGTACTTC. Translated: CATRPGTGSYEQYF.

The CDR3 bases are TGTGCCAGTAGTCGAGATACAGGGAGTGAGCAGTTCTTC. Amino acids: CASSRDTGSEQFF. The J gene is TRBJ2-1, the V gene TRBV19, with D possibly being TRBD1 (6 bases). V was trimmed by 5 bases and J by 9 bases, leaving 14 bases between them. The CDR3 covers 13 residues. Germline assignment: CDR1 LNHDA and CDR2 SQIVND (reference sequence).

The table lists this clone with a count of one. The chain has TRBV27 and TRBJ1-3; D is unclear. Trimming took 2 bases from V and 4 from J, leaving 21 bases between them. The CDR3 runs 18 residues. Per germline, CDR1 MNHEY and CDR2 SMNVEV (reference sequence). CDR3 sequence: CASSLPKNRVGLGNTIYF. As DNA, the CDR3 is TGTGCCAGCAGTTTACCTAAAAACAGAGTCGGTTTGGGAAACACCATATATTTT.

The chain joins TRBV9 to TRBJ1-2; D remains ambiguous. V lost 0 bases and J 1 base, leaving 7 bases between the germline ends. The V gene's germline CDR1 is SGDLS and CDR2 YYNGEE. The CDR3 loop spans 14 amino acids. The CDR3 spells CASSVAGDNYGYTF. The DNA for the CDR3 is TGTGCCAGCAGCGTAGCTGGAGATAACTATGGCTACACCTTC.

This chain uses TRBV28 with TRBJ1-2, with 8 positions matching TRBD1. CDR3 length: 15 residues. J lost 0 bases, V lost 7 bases, and 7 bases had no gene match. Germline CDR1 is MDHEN and CDR2 is SYDVKM. The CDR3: CASTSWTGTNYGYTF. As DNA, the CDR3 is TGTGCCAGCACCTCTTGGACAGGGACTAACTATGGCTACACCTTC.

J is TRBJ1-2 and V is TRBV25-1, with a tentative D call TRBD1 (6 bases). The V gene's germline CDR1 is MGHDK and CDR2 SYGVNS. CDR3 size: 14 residues. The ends were cut back, 3 bases at V and 1 base at J, with 9 bases in the middle. The CDR3 DNA sequence: TGTGCCAGCAGTGAGACAGGATATAACTATGGCTACACCTTC. Translated: CASSETGYNYGYTF.

For the CDR3, the DNA is TGTGCCAGCTCACCACTACCACTAGCGGGCGTATACAATGAGCAGTTCTTC. It codes for CASSPLPLAGVYNEQFF. The rearrangement links TRBV18 to TRBJ2-1, with 9 bases that match TRBD2. Germline V CDR1 and CDR2: KGHSH, LQKENI. The CDR3 is 17 residues long. V lost 1 base, J lost 4 bases, and 8 bases stayed unmatched.

This chain links TRBV12-3 or TRBV12-4 with TRBJ2-5, with D perhaps matching TRBD2 (6 bases). This CDR3 spans 13 amino acids. The germline V and J ends were trimmed by 5 bases and 2 bases, with 9 bases remaining between them. The CDR3 nucleotides read TGTGCCAGCAGTACTAGCTTACAAGAGACCCAGTACTTC. This gives the protein CASSTSLQETQYF.

This chain uses TRBV3-1 (or the pseudogene TRBV3-2) with TRBJ1-3; D remains ambiguous. The CDR3 covers 14 residues. V gave up 0 bases and J gave up 2 bases, with 5 bases separating them. Germline V lookup: CDR1 LGHDT, CDR2 YNNKEL (reference sequence). DNA of the CDR3: TGTGCCAGCAGCCAAGATCTAGCTGGAAACACCATATATTTT. Its protein is CASSQDLAGNTIYF.

CDR3 nucleotides: TGTGCCAGCAGCCAAGGCCCACAGGGGGAAGCTTTCTTT. It is translated as CASSQGPQGEAFF. This chain links TRBV4-2 with TRBJ1-1; TRBD1 matches at 7 bases. Germline-derived CDR1 and CDR2 are LGHNA and YNFKEQ. The CDR3 runs 13 residues. Unmatched junction bases numbered 4, after V lost 1 base and J lost 8 bases.

The chain employs TRBV2 and TRBJ1-5, with D maybe TRBD1 (6 bases). Trimming shortened V by 9 bases and J by 4 bases, and 13 bases separated the two germline ends. CDR3 length: 13 residues. The germline gives CDR1 SNHLY, CDR2 FYNNEI. The CDR3 sequence: CASRQALNQPQHF. CDR3 nucleotides: TGTGCCAGTAGACAGGCGCTAAATCAGCCCCAGCATTTT.

The V gene is TRBV10-3, the J gene TRBJ1-1; 8 bases are shared with TRBD1. Germline trimming cut 6 bases from V and 0 bases from J; bases unmatched to any gene: 3. The germline gives CDR1 ENHRY, CDR2 SYGVKD. This CDR3 has 14 residues. The chain's CDR3 is CAIRWTGLNTEAFF. CDR3 bases: TGTGCCATCAGATGGACAGGGTTGAACACTGAAGCTTTCTTT.

This sequence joins TRBV19 and TRBJ1-2, with 7 bases matching TRBD1. From germline, CDR1 is LNHDA and CDR2 SQIVND (reference sequence). Trimming removed 3 bases from V and 4 bases from J; junction bases left unmatched: 2. This CDR3 has 13 residues. This CDR3 reads CASSIGTVYGYTF. CDR3 sequence (DNA): TGTGCCAGTAGTATCGGGACAGTCTATGGCTACACCTTC.

This rearrangement joins TRBV5-1 to TRBJ2-3; TRBD1 matches 11 bases. The germline V gene has CDR1 SGHRS and CDR2 YFSETQ. CDR3 length equals 19 residues. V shed 0 bases, J shed 4 bases, and the junction held 13 bases outside the gene matches. The CDR3, as DNA: TGCGCCAGCAGCTTGGCCCGAATACGGACAGGGGGCCTTTCAGATACGCAGTATTTT. Translation: CASSLARIRTGGLSDTQYF.

This sequence joins TRBV28 and TRBJ2-4, with 7 bases identical to TRBD1. The CDR3 consists of 17 residues. V gave up 6 bases and J gave up 1 base; unmatched junction bases: 12. In germline, CDR1 is MDHEN, CDR2 SYDVKM. In DNA, the CDR3 is TGTGCCAGCAGCCGATTTTTCGAGGACAGGGCCAAAAACATTCAGTACTTC. Amino acid sequence: CASSRFFEDRAKNIQYF.

This chain joins TRBV28 and TRBJ1-3; D may be TRBD1 (6 bases). Germline V gene lookup returns CDR1 MDHEN and CDR2 SYDVKM. With 3 bases removed from V and 2 bases from J, the gap between germline ends came to 11 bases. This CDR3 has 15 residues. CDR3 region: CASSLQGKAGNTIYF. As DNA, the CDR3 is TGTGCCAGCAGTTTGCAGGGGAAGGCTGGAAACACCATATATTTT.

The chain combines TRBV25-1 with TRBJ1-5; 9 bases are a match to TRBD1. The CDR3 is made up of 15 amino acids. The junction had 2 bases not matched to a gene; V was cut back by 2 bases and J by 3 bases. From germline, CDR1 is MGHDK and CDR2 SYGVNS. The CDR3 loop is CASSETGGSNQPQHF. In DNA, the CDR3 is TGTGCCAGCAGTGAAACAGGGGGCTCCAATCAGCCCCAGCATTTT.